The 17 T cell receptor beta chains listed next were all sequenced from one sample in a study of T cells in Graves' hyperthyroidism and ophthalmopathy. The TCR beta CDR3 regions underwent amplification using RNA transcripts as the source. First-round RT-PCR targeting the TCR CDR3 was performed with the HTBI primer set. TCRdb re-derived calls from the multiplex PCR reads in MiXCR, one entry per CDR3 protein. The sample lists about 350,000 distinct CDR3 sequences; 15% to 20% were seen once. The specimen sequenced was blood. These receptors came from a middle-aged woman with Graves' ophthalmopathy.

V usage is TRBV6-5 and J usage is TRBJ2-5, with TRBD2 matching 8 bases. CDR3 length: 15 residues. V was pared by 2 bases and J by 5 bases, with 7 bases of the junction left unmatched. Germline values: CDR1 MNHEY, CDR2 SVGAGI. The CDR3 sequence is CASSYQSGSVETQYF. The CDR3 nucleotides read TGTGCCAGCAGTTACCAGAGCGGGAGCGTGGAGACCCAGTACTTC.

This clonotype was found many times. V is TRBV20-1 and J is TRBJ2-2; 14 bases match TRBD2. V lost 0 bases, J lost 6 bases, and 9 bases stayed unmatched. In germline, CDR1 is DFQATT, CDR2 SNEGSKA (reference sequence). The length of the CDR3 is 18 residues. CDR3 DNA: TGCAGTGCTAGAGATGTGACTAGCGGGAGGGCCTTGGCCGGGGAGCTGTTTTTT. Amino acids: CSARDVTSGRALAGELFF.

This clonotype has a count of ten or more. The V gene is TRBV19, the J gene TRBJ1-5; no definite D call. The germline gives CDR1 LNHDA, CDR2 SQIVND (reference sequence). V was clipped by 7 bases and J by 2 bases, with 15 bases between them. This CDR3 spans 15 amino acids. The chain's CDR3 is CASKGASGGNQPQHF. The CDR3 DNA follows: TGTGCCAGTAAGGGCGCCTCGGGAGGCAATCAGCCCCAGCATTTT.

This clonotype was seen repeatedly, ten times or more. This chain joins TRBV29-1 and TRBJ1-2; D unclear. The germline CDR1 and CDR2 sequences are SQVTM and ANQGSEA. The CDR3 consists of 13 residues. Deletions cut 6 bases from V and 8 bases from J, with 19 bases between. DNA of the CDR3: TGCAGCGTGCTACTTACAGCGGTAGAGGGCTACACCTTC. Translation: CSVLLTAVEGYTF.

With regard to this clonotype: This may arise from a read error, as a much more abundant clone is one base away. The CDR3 nucleotides are TGTGCCAGCAGTTCAGGGACAGGGGGCTATTCACCCCTCCACTTT. Translation gives CASSSGTGGYSPLHF. The chain couples TRBV27 to TRBJ1-6; TRBD1 matches at 12 bases. This CDR3 is 15 amino acids long. Trimming cost V 4 bases and J 8 bases; bases outside gene matches: 3. The V gene's germline CDR1 is MNHEY and CDR2 SMNVEV (reference sequence).

V and J are TRBV7-9 and TRBJ1-5; D not resolved. This CDR3 has 13 amino acids. Germline V gene lookup returns CDR1 SEHNR and CDR2 FQNEAQ (reference sequence). The ends were cut back, 2 bases at V and 3 bases at J, with 5 bases in the middle. DNA for the CDR3: TGTGCCAGCAGCTTATACGACAATCAGCCCCAGCATTTT. It codes for CASSLYDNQPQHF.

This clonotype was counted ten times or more. CDR3 sequence (DNA): TGTGCCAGCGGGTTAGTTATTATGGAGCAGTACTTC. Its translation is CASGLVIMEQYF. The chain has TRBV6-5 and TRBJ2-7; D is uncertain. CDR3 length equals 12 residues. Germline V gene data show CDR1 as MNHEY and CDR2 as SVGAGI. V was clipped by 8 bases and J by 7 bases, with 15 bases between them.

This clonotype was seen many times. V usage is TRBV30 and J usage is TRBJ2-6, with D uncertain. CDR3 length: 15 amino acids. V was cut by 6 bases and J by 0 bases, with 12 bases left in between. From germline, CDR1 is GTSNPN and CDR2 SVGIG (reference sequence). Here the CDR3 DNA reads TGTGCCTGTCCTCGTCCCGGCTCTGGGGCCAACGTCCTGACTTTC. Encoded protein: CACPRPGSGANVLTF.

This clonotype was picked up many times. J is TRBJ2-2 and V is TRBV9, with D possibly matching TRBD1 (6 bases). The CDR3 contains 14 residues. Trimming removed 7 bases from V and 0 bases from J, with 10 bases in between. Germline loops: CDR1 SGDLS, CDR2 YYNGEE. This chain's CDR3 is CASGQGTNTGELFF. As DNA, the CDR3 is TGTGCCAGCGGTCAGGGGACGAACACCGGGGAGCTGTTTTTT.

This clonotype was recorded many times. The gene calls are TRBV15 and TRBJ2-7; tentatively, D is TRBD2 (6 bases). The CDR3 has 17 residues. Trimming took off 0 bases at V and 2 bases at J, with 17 bases between the two ends. Germline values: CDR1 LNHNV, CDR2 YYDKDF (reference sequence). DNA for the CDR3: TGTGCCACCAGCAGAGATCGTGGGGACTTAGTGGCCTACGAGCAGTACTTC. It translates to CATSRDRGDLVAYEQYF.

This clonotype was seen many times. The CDR3 DNA is TGTGCCAGCAGCTTAGTTAGGGGGAACACTGAAGCTTTCTTT. Protein: CASSLVRGNTEAFF. The genes are TRBV7-8 and TRBJ1-1; maybe TRBD1 (5 bases). The ends were cut back, 1 base at V and 1 base at J, with 7 bases in the middle. Germline CDR1 and CDR2: SGHVS and FQNEAQ. The CDR3 spans 14 residues.

This clonotype was counted at least ten times. V gene TRBV27 combines with J gene TRBJ1-2; TRBD1 agrees at 10 bases. The CDR3 spans 15 residues. The ends lost 2 bases at V and 4 bases at J; junction bases unmatched: 4. CDR1 is MNHEY, CDR2 SMNVEV, per germline (reference sequence). The CDR3 DNA sequence: TGTGCCAGCAGTTTAGGGACAGGGGAAATCTATGGCTACACCTTC. Translated: CASSLGTGEIYGYTF.

This clonotype was detected only a few times. This sequence joins TRBV6-2 or TRBV6-3 and TRBJ2-7; 8 bases are shared with TRBD1. This CDR3 comprises 15 residues. Germline V gene data show CDR1 as MNHEY and CDR2 as SVGEGT. Trimming took 1 base from V and 3 from J; bases not matched to a gene: 5. This CDR3 reads CASSYFATGDYEQYF. The CDR3 bases are TGTGCCAGCAGTTACTTTGCGACAGGGGACTACGAGCAGTACTTC.

This clonotype appeared many times. This chain links TRBV10-3 with TRBJ2-7; 9 bases agree with TRBD1. This CDR3 has 15 amino acids. Germline lookup yields CDR1 ENHRY and CDR2 SYGVKD. V dropped 6 bases and J dropped 6; count of bases not matched to a gene: 12. For the CDR3, the DNA is TGTGCCATCAGAGCGCCCGGGACAGGGCTCTCCGAGCAGTACTTC. Its translation is CAIRAPGTGLSEQYF.

This clonotype was picked up many times. CDR3 sequence reads: CASSEHTTGVGSKNIQYF. In DNA, the CDR3 is TGTGCCAGCAGTGAGCATACTACAGGTGTTGGTTCCAAAAACATTCAGTACTTC. The rearrangement links TRBV6-1 to TRBJ2-4; D perhaps matches TRBD1 (5 bases). Germline loops: CDR1 MNHNS, CDR2 SASEGT. Trimming stripped 3 bases from V and 2 bases from J, with 20 bases between. This CDR3 is built from 18 residues.

This clonotype was counted at least ten times. V and J are TRBV28 and TRBJ1-1; the D gene is possibly TRBD1 (5 bases). Germline CDR1 and CDR2: MDHEN and SYDVKM. V was shortened by 2 bases and J by 5 bases, with 12 bases between the two germline ends. The CDR3 runs 14 residues. CDR3 loop: CASSLDPGITEAFF. CDR3 coding DNA: TGTGCCAGCAGTTTAGATCCAGGGATAACTGAAGCTTTCTTT.

This clonotype appeared many times. The rearrangement links TRBV29-1 to TRBJ2-7; D gene ambiguous. Germline CDR1 SQVTM, CDR2 ANQGSEA. The V gene lost 4 bases and the J gene lost 7 bases, with 14 bases spanning the gap. This CDR3 is built from 12 residues. Written as DNA, the CDR3 is TGCAGCGTTGGTGACGGCCGCCTGGAGCAGTACTTC. This encodes CSVGDGRLEQYF.